These 27 T cell receptor beta chains were sequenced from one sample in a study of T-cell reconstitution after alpha-beta-depleted transplantation in children. As it was prepared, the TCRbeta library received unique molecular identifiers. From the PCR reads, TCRdb called clonotypes with MiXCR, one entry per CDR3 protein. Found here are approximately 79,000 distinct CDR3 sequences, about a sixth of them singletons; the top ten hold about 47%. Sample: PBMCs, mostly from graft donor cells, taken 360 days after TCRalphabeta/CD19-depleted stem cell transplant. Receptors originate from a male patient aged 2 to 9 who had a stem cell transplant for acute lymphoblastic leukemia, so the T cells may come from the graft donor.

This chain uses TRBV5-1 with TRBJ2-2, with unresolved D. Germline lookup yields CDR1 SGHRS and CDR2 YFSETQ. The CDR3 spans 13 residues. V dropped 5 bases and J dropped 2 bases, with 7 bases sitting between them. CDR3 nucleotide sequence: TGCGCCAGCAGAGACATAAACACCGGGGAGCTGTTTTTT. Translated, it gives CASRDINTGELFF.

As regards this clonotype: Since a much larger clone is just one base distant, this may be a read error. The chain combines TRBV12-3 or TRBV12-4 with TRBJ2-7; 13 nucleotides align to TRBD2. The CDR3 sequence is 20 residues long. The J segment lost 6 bases and the V segment lost 6 bases, leaving 23 bases of the junction unmatched. CDR3 in amino acids: CASSWGNPGLAGRATCEQYF. As DNA, the CDR3 is TGTGCCAGCAGCTGGGGGAACCCGGGACTAGCGGGAAGGGCGACCTGCGAGCAGTACTTC.

V gene TRBV4-1 combines with J gene TRBJ2-1, with D unresolved. This CDR3 has 15 amino acids. V was shortened by 1 base and J by 4 bases, with 11 bases between the two germline ends. Germline CDR1 and CDR2: MGHRA and YSYEKL. This chain's CDR3 is CASSQVVPNYNEQFF. In DNA form, the CDR3 reads TGCGCCAGCAGCCAAGTTGTCCCCAATTACAATGAGCAGTTCTTC.

CDR3 amino acids: CASSLVAGLARQETQYF. In nucleotides, the CDR3 is TGTGCCAGCAGCTTGGTTGCGGGACTAGCGCGTCAAGAGACCCAGTACTTC. The J gene is TRBJ2-5, the V gene TRBV5-5; 10 bases are shared with TRBD2. The CDR3 covers 17 residues. Germline CDR1 and CDR2: SGHKS and YYEKEE (reference sequence). Germline trimming cut 0 bases from V and 2 bases from J; bases unmatched to any gene: 7.

This clonotype was seen only a few times. The gene calls are TRBV6-6 and TRBJ2-1; TRBD2 matches 7 bases. With V trimmed by 5 bases and J by 7 bases, 5 bases remained unmatched. This CDR3 comprises 13 residues. CDR1 is MNHNY, CDR2 SVGAGI, per germline (reference sequence). Here the CDR3 reads CASSPWGGNEQFF. CDR3 sequence (DNA): TGTGCCAGCAGTCCTTGGGGAGGGAATGAGCAGTTCTTC.

The V and J genes are TRBV12-3 or TRBV12-4 and TRBJ2-3, with 14 positions matching TRBD2. This CDR3 region has 15 residues. The V gene end was trimmed by 6 bases and the J gene end by 4 bases; junction bases not matched to a gene: 3. CDR3 in amino acids: CASRTSGRAPDTQYF. CDR3 in DNA: TGTGCCAGCAGGACTAGCGGGAGGGCCCCAGATACGCAGTATTTT.

This clonotype was seen only a few times. The DNA for the CDR3 is TGCGCCAGCAGCCCCCTGATGCTAGCGGGGGCAAATTACAATGAGCAGTTCTTC. It is translated as CASSPLMLAGANYNEQFF. The chain recombines TRBV4-1 with TRBJ2-1; 10 bases map to TRBD2. J lost 4 bases, V lost 4 bases, and 13 bases had no gene match. The germline CDR1 and CDR2 sequences are MGHRA and YSYEKL. This CDR3 is 18 amino acids long.

V gene TRBV5-1 combines with J gene TRBJ2-7; maybe TRBD1 (5 bases). The CDR3 runs to 15 residues. V lost 4 bases, J lost 4 bases, and 18 bases lay in between. Germline lookup yields CDR1 SGHRS and CDR2 YFSETQ. CDR3 in amino acids: CASSKQGQGKYEQYF. For the CDR3, the DNA is TGCGCCAGCAGCAAGCAGGGCCAGGGAAAATACGAGCAGTACTTC.

This clonotype has ten or more counts. V usage is TRBV5-1 and J usage is TRBJ1-1; D gene ambiguous. Trimming stripped 0 bases from V and 4 bases from J, with 4 bases between. Germline V gene sequence: CDR1 SGHRS, CDR2 YFSETQ. This CDR3 is 12 amino acids long. The CDR3 sequence is CASSLAPTEAFF. The CDR3 DNA reads TGCGCCAGCAGCTTGGCGCCCACTGAAGCTTTCTTT. The full variable domain, with the rest looked up from reference TRBV5-1 and TRBJ1-1, is KAGVTQTPRYLIKTRGQQVTLSCSPISGHRSVSWYQQTPGQGLQFLFEYFSETQRNKGNFPGRFSGRQFSNSRSEMNVSTLELGDSALYLCASSLAPTEAFFGQGTRLTVV.

The chain joins TRBV18 to TRBJ2-1, with 10 bases fitting TRBD1. J lost 4 bases, V lost 1 base, and 4 bases had no gene match. Per the germline V gene, CDR1 is KGHSH and CDR2 is LQKENI. The CDR3 length is 16 residues. The CDR3 DNA reads as TGTGCCAGCTCACCACTAGGGACAGGGGAATACAATGAGCAGTTCTTC. Translated, it gives CASSPLGTGEYNEQFF.

This chain links TRBV7-9 with TRBJ2-1; D unresolved. Deletions cut 2 bases from V and 0 bases from J, with 11 bases between. Per the germline V gene, CDR1 is SEHNR and CDR2 is FQNEAQ (reference sequence). This CDR3 has 16 residues. As DNA, the CDR3 is TGTGCCAGCAGCTTAAGACTTTCTAGCTCCTACAATGAGCAGTTCTTC. It yields the protein CASSLRLSSSYNEQFF.

V gene TRBV4-1 combines with J gene TRBJ2-7; D is ambiguous. The CDR3 covers 11 residues. Germline CDR1 MGHRA, CDR2 YSYEKL. V was clipped by 5 bases and J by 7 bases, with 9 bases between them. CDR3 DNA: TGCGCCAGCAGCAACTCTAGAGAGCAGTACTTC. Amino acid sequence: CASSNSREQYF.

V usage is TRBV24-1 and J usage is TRBJ2-1; TRBD2 aligns across 14 bases. Germline V CDR1 and CDR2: KGHDR, SFDVKD. V was pared by 5 bases and J by 1 base, with 15 bases of the junction left unmatched. The CDR3 has 21 amino acids. The CDR3 DNA reads as TGTGCCACCAGTGGGGCCTCCGGGACTAGCGGGAGTAGGTGGTCCTACAATGAGCAGTTCTTC. Its translation is CATSGASGTSGSRWSYNEQFF.

This clonotype occurred a few times. The chain recombines TRBV27 with TRBJ2-1; D may be TRBD2 (5 bases). With 5 bases removed from V and 2 bases from J, the gap between germline ends came to 13 bases. The CDR3 has 15 residues. Germline CDR1 is MNHEY and CDR2 is SMNVEV (reference sequence). The CDR3 nucleotides are TGTGCCAGCAGTCAATCGGGTAGCGCCTACAATGAGCAGTTCTTC. It encodes CASSQSGSAYNEQFF.

The CDR3 sequence is CASSIRGAAYEQYF. The CDR3 DNA is TGTGCCAGCAGCATTAGAGGAGCGGCCTACGAGCAGTACTTC. V and J are TRBV7-9 and TRBJ2-7, with D possibly being TRBD2 (5 bases). The length of the CDR3 is 14 residues. From germline, CDR1 is SEHNR and CDR2 FQNEAQ (reference sequence). Trimming shortened V by 5 bases and J by 2 bases, and 13 bases separated the two germline ends. Together with reference TRBV7-9 and TRBJ2-7, the CDR3 gives the full variable domain: DTGVSQNPRHKITKRGQNVTFRCDPISEHNRLYWYRQTLGQGPEFLTYFQNEAQLEKSRLLSDRFSAERPKGSFSTLEIQRTEQGDSAMYLCASSIRGAAYEQYFGPGTRLTVT.

This clonotype was detected a few times. This chain uses TRBV5-1 with TRBJ2-1; 10 bases agree with TRBD2. This CDR3 has 16 amino acids. With 4 bases clipped from V and 1 base from J, the junction kept 5 bases outside the gene matches. Germline assignment: CDR1 SGHRS and CDR2 YFSETQ. CDR3 sequence: CASSPVAGGSYNEQFF. CDR3 DNA sequence: TGCGCCAGCAGCCCAGTAGCGGGAGGTTCCTACAATGAGCAGTTCTTC.

The chain recombines TRBV12-3 or TRBV12-4 with TRBJ2-3; 8 nucleotides line up with TRBD1. Trimming removed 0 bases from V and 3 bases from J; junction bases left unmatched: 11. The CDR3 loop spans 18 amino acids. In DNA form, the CDR3 reads TGTGCCAGCAGTTTAGCCATCGGACAGGGAGTTCGGACAGATACGCAGTATTTT. Its translation is CASSLAIGQGVRTDTQYF.

In this sample, this clonotype turned up a few times. V and J are TRBV5-1 and TRBJ2-1; TRBD2 aligns across 11 bases. This CDR3 comprises 16 residues. Germline V gives CDR1 SGHRS, CDR2 YFSETQ. V dropped 2 bases and J dropped 8; count of bases not matched to a gene: 9. The CDR3 coding sequence is TGCGCCAGCAGCTTCCAACTAGCGGGAGCCTCCGATGAGCAGTTCTTC. Its protein is CASSFQLAGASDEQFF.

A few counts support this clonotype. This chain links TRBV29-1 with TRBJ2-1, with D possibly TRBD2 on 6 matching bases. V gave up 6 bases and J gave up 5 bases, with 11 bases separating them. The CDR3 has 12 amino acids. CDR1 is SQVTM and CDR2 is ANQGSEA in the germline V gene. The CDR3 DNA is TGCAGCGTGGTAGGGAGGAACAATGAGCAGTTCTTC. Protein: CSVVGRNNEQFF.

V and J are TRBV30 and TRBJ2-1; D may correspond to TRBD1 or TRBD2 (6 bases each). The CDR3 runs to 15 residues. Germline CDR1 GTSNPN, CDR2 SVGIG (reference sequence). Trimming removed 4 bases from V and 0 bases from J, with 13 bases in between. This CDR3 is CAWTLGGSSYNEQFF. CDR3 DNA: TGTGCCTGGACCCTAGGGGGGAGCTCCTACAATGAGCAGTTCTTC.

This clonotype turned up a few times. This rearrangement joins TRBV5-1 to TRBJ2-5; D is uncertain. Deletions cut 2 bases from V and 2 bases from J, with 16 bases between. The germline gives CDR1 SGHRS, CDR2 YFSETQ. This CDR3 has 16 amino acids. Here the CDR3 reads CASSFTVDILQETQYF. CDR3 nucleotides: TGCGCCAGCAGCTTTACCGTCGACATTTTACAAGAGACCCAGTACTTC. Combining the CDR3 with reference TRBV5-1 and TRBJ2-5 gives the whole variable domain KAGVTQTPRYLIKTRGQQVTLSCSPISGHRSVSWYQQTPGQGLQFLFEYFSETQRNKGNFPGRFSGRQFSNSRSEMNVSTLELGDSALYLCASSFTVDILQETQYFGPGTRLLVL.

This clonotype was seen just once. The chain recombines TRBV12-3 or TRBV12-4 with TRBJ2-6, with no clear D. The CDR3 extends over 12 amino acids. The CDR3 bases are TGTGCTGGCAGCTCTGGGGCCAACGTCCTGACTTTC. Translating gives CAGSSGANVLTF.

This sequence joins TRBV4-2 and TRBJ2-2; D may match TRBD1 or TRBD2 (5 bases each). The V gene's germline CDR1 is LGHNA and CDR2 YNFKEQ. V gave up 0 bases and J gave up 6 bases, with 14 bases separating them. The CDR3 totals 16 residues. CDR3 sequence: CASSQEGPPWAGELFF. CDR3 DNA sequence: TGTGCCAGCAGCCAAGAGGGACCCCCTTGGGCCGGGGAGCTGTTTTTT.

The rearrangement links TRBV11-2 to TRBJ2-7; D is unresolved. V was cut by 5 bases and J by 5 bases, with 4 bases left in between. This CDR3 spans 10 amino acids. CDR1 SGHAT and CDR2 FQNNGV come from the germline V gene. The CDR3 bases are TGTGCCAGCAGCGCGCACGAGCAGTACTTC. The encoded protein is CASSAHEQYF.

This clonotype was counted many times. The V gene is TRBV5-1, the J gene TRBJ1-1, with TRBD1 matching over 9 bases. V trimming: 4 bases; J trimming: 4 bases; junction bases outside the gene matches: 5. Germline lookup yields CDR1 SGHRS and CDR2 YFSETQ. The CDR3 spans 14 residues. The CDR3 region has the DNA TGCGCCAGCAGCCGGGACAGGGTGGGCACTGAAGCTTTCTTT. Amino acids: CASSRDRVGTEAFF.

This chain joins TRBV6-4 and TRBJ2-3; the match to TRBD2 covers 8 bases. V shed 5 bases and J 3 bases; nucleotides not matched to a gene: 10. Germline V lookup: CDR1 MRHNA, CDR2 SNTAGT. The CDR3 sequence is 16 residues long. CDR3 in amino acids: CASSTFASGSTDTQYF. As DNA, the CDR3 is TGTGCCAGCAGTACCTTCGCTAGCGGGTCTACAGATACGCAGTATTTT.

Notes on this clonotype: A read error may be the cause here, since a much bigger clone is one base away. The chain combines TRBV3-1 with TRBJ2-7, with 8 bases identical to TRBD1. The CDR3 has 15 residues. CDR1 and CDR2 from the germline V gene are LGHDT and YNNKEL (reference sequence). J lost 5 bases, V lost 8 bases, and 14 bases had no gene match. The CDR3 sequence: CASCPYGQGSDEQYF. CDR3 nucleotides: TGTGCCAGCTGCCCCTATGGACAGGGTTCCGACGAGCAGTACTTC.